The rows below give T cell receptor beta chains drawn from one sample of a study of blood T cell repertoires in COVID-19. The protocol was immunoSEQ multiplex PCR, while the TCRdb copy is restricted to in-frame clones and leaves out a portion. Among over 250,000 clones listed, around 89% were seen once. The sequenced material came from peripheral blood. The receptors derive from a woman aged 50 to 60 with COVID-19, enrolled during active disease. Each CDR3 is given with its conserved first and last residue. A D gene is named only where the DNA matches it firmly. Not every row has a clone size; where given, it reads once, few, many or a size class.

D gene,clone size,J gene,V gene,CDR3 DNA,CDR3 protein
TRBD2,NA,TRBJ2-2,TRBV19,TGTGCCAGTAGTAAAGCGGGAGGGCCTGTCACCGGGGAGCTGTTTTTT,CASSKAGGPVTGELFF
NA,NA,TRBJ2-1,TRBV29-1,TGCAGCGTCTCACTGGGGGGACGGCAGTTCTTC,CSVSLGGRQFF
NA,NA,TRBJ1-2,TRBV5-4,TGTGCCAGCAGCTTGGCCGGCAGGTGGAACTATGGCTACACCTTC,CASSLAGRWNYGYTF
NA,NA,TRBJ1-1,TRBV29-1,TGCAGCGCAGCGGCGGGCAGGCTGATGAACACTGAAGCTTTCTTT,CSAAAGRLMNTEAFF
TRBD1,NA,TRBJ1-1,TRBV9,TGTGCCAGCAGCGTAGAGGGACAGGGGGTTGAAGCTTTCTTT,CASSVEGQGVEAFF
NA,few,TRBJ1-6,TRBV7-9,TGTGCCAGCAGCTTCCTGACAGTAAATTCACCCCTCCACTTT,CASSFLTVNSPLHF
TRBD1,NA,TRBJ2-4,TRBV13,TGTGCCAGCAGCCCCCGGACAGGGGGAGTAGCCAAAAACATTCAGTACTTC,CASSPRTGGVAKNIQYF
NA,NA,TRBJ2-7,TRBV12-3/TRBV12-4,TGTGCCAGCAGTCCTTTCAGCTACGAGCAGTACTTC,CASSPFSYEQYF
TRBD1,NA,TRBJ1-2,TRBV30,TGTGCCTGGAGTGCCTTACGGACAGGGGGTGGCTACACCTTC,CAWSALRTGGGYTF
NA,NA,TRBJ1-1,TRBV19,TGTGCCAGTAGTAACCAACCAGGGTTTGTGGGTGGAGCTTTCTTT,CASSNQPGFVGGAFF
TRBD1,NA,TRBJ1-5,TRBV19,TGTGCCAGTAGCCGGGACAGGGATCGCAATCAGCCCCAGCATTTT,CASSRDRDRNQPQHF
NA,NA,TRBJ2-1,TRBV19,TGTGCCAGTAGTAGGACAAGCCGTCTAGGCGAGCAGTTCTTC,CASSRTSRLGEQFF
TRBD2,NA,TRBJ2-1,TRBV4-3,TGCGCCAGCAGTCAGAGGGAGGGTTACAATGAGCAGTTCTTC,CASSQREGYNEQFF
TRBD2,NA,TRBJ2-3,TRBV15,TGTGCCACCAGCAGGGGTAGGAGCGGGAGAAGCACAGATACGCAGTATTTT,CATSRGRSGRSTDTQYF
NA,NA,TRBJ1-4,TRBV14,TGTGCCAGCAGCCCCTTGGGAGGGGGAGAAAAACTGTTTTTT,CASSPLGGGEKLFF
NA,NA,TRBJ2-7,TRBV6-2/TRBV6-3,TGTGCCAGCAGTTCGTCAGTCTACGAGCAGTACTTC,CASSSSVYEQYF
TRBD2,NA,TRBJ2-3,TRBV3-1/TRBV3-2,TGTGCCAGCAGCAAGCCCCCTCTAGCGGGAGACAGGGAGGATACGCAGTATTTT,CASSKPPLAGDREDTQYF
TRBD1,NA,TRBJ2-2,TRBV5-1,TGCGCCAGCAGCTTGCCACAGGGGGCGTTCGGGGAGCTGTTTTTT,CASSLPQGAFGELFF
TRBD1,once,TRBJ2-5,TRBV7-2,TGTGCCAGCAGCTTTATCGGGACAGGGACAGAGACCCAGTACTTC,CASSFIGTGTETQYF
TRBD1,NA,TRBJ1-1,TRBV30,TGTGCCTGTCGGGACAGGGGAATTATGAACACTGAAGCTTTCTTT,CACRDRGIMNTEAFF
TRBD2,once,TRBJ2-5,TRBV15,TGTGCCACCAGCGCCGGAGGTAGCGGGGGGGAGACCCAGTACTTC,CATSAGGSGGETQYF
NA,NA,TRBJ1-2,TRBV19,TGTGCCAGTAGATTGTTCGGGGAAGCTAACTATGGCTACACCTTC,CASRLFGEANYGYTF
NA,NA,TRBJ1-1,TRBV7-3,TGTGCCAGCAGCCTTGGGGCCCGGAACACTGAAGCTTTCTTT,CASSLGARNTEAFF
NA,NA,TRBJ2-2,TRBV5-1,TGCGCCAGCAGCTTGGATGGGGGGTCAATGACCGGGGAGCTGTTTTTT,CASSLDGGSMTGELFF
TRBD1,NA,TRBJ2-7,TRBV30,TGTGCCTGGAGAGGGCAGGGGGCGTTATACGAGCAGTACTTC,CAWRGQGALYEQYF
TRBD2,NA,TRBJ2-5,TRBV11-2,TGTGCCAGCAGCTACCAAACAGCGGGAACCGAGACCCAGTACTTC,CASSYQTAGTETQYF
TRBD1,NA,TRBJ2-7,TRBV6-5,TGTGCCAGCAGTCCCGGGACAGGGATTTACGAGCAGTACTTC,CASSPGTGIYEQYF
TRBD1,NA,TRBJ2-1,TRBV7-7,TGTGCTAGCAGCTTAGCTCCACAGGGGGCTTACAATGAGCAGTTCTTC,CASSLAPQGAYNEQFF
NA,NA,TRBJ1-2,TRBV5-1,TGCGCCAGCAGCCCGTTCTCGCTATCGGGTGGCTACACCTTC,CASSPFSLSGGYTF